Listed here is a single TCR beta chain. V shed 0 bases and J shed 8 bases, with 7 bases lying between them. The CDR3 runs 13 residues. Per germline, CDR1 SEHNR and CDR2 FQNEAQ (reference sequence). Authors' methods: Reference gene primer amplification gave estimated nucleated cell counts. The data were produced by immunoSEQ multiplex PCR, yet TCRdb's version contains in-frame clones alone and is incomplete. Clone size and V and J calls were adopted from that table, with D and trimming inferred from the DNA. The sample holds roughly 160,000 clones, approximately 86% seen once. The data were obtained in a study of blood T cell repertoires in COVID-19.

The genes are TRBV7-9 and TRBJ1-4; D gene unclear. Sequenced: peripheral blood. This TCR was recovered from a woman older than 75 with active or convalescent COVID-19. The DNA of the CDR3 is TGTGCCAGCAGCTTAGCAACAGAAGAAAAACTGTTTTTT. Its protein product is CASSLATEEKLFF.